This is a list of T cell receptor beta chains from one sample in a study of blood T cell repertoires in COVID-19. Only in-frame clones appear in the TCRdb table, and some are missing; sequencing was by immunoSEQ multiplex PCR. The sample shows 130,000 or so clones, over 75% of them seen only once. The material sequenced was peripheral blood. The receptor set was obtained from a man aged 70 or older with active COVID-19. Each CDR3 is given with its conserved first and last residue. D genes are given only for firm matches. Clone size is not always given. Where it is, it says once, few, many or a class for expanded clones.

CDR3 DNA: TGTGCCAGCAGTTTAAGCGGGGCTGATGATGAAAAACTGTTTTTT
CDR3 protein: CASSLSGADDEKLFF
V gene: TRBV28
J gene: TRBJ1-4
D gene: NA
clone size: NA

CDR3 DNA: TGTGCCAGCAGGTCTTCTCTAGCGGGAGATTACAATGAGCAGTTCTTC
CDR3 protein: CASRSSLAGDYNEQFF
V gene: TRBV6-6
J gene: TRBJ2-1
D gene: TRBD2
clone size: once

CDR3 DNA: TGTGCCAGCAGCCCCAACCAGGGGGCGGGAGCTTACAATGAGCAGTTCTTC
CDR3 protein: CASSPNQGAGAYNEQFF
V gene: TRBV7-9
J gene: TRBJ2-1
D gene: NA
clone size: NA

CDR3 DNA: TGTGCCAGCAGCTTACTAGGGGGCTCTGGGGCCAACGTCCTGACTTTC
CDR3 protein: CASSLLGGSGANVLTF
V gene: TRBV7-3
J gene: TRBJ2-6
D gene: NA
clone size: NA

CDR3 DNA: TGTGCCAGCAGTTTTGGGCTAACCTACGAGCAGTACTTC
CDR3 protein: CASSFGLTYEQYF
V gene: TRBV12-3/TRBV12-4
J gene: TRBJ2-7
D gene: NA
clone size: NA

CDR3 DNA: TGTGCCAGTAGGGATGGACAGGCCCTCAGGGCATCCCTCCACTTT
CDR3 protein: CASRDGQALRASLHF
V gene: TRBV19
J gene: TRBJ1-6
D gene: TRBD1
clone size: NA

CDR3 DNA: TGTGCCAGCAGTTTCACAGGGCGCGCTTTCTTT
CDR3 protein: CASSFTGRAFF
V gene: TRBV28
J gene: TRBJ1-1
D gene: NA
clone size: NA

CDR3 DNA: TGTGCCAGCAGTTACCGGACAGGAACCCAGCCGCAGTACTTC
CDR3 protein: CASSYRTGTQPQYF
V gene: TRBV6-2/TRBV6-3
J gene: TRBJ2-7
D gene: TRBD1
clone size: NA

CDR3 DNA: TGTGCCAGCAGCTCGGGGGTGGATGAGCAGTTCTTC
CDR3 protein: CASSSGVDEQFF
V gene: TRBV7-9
J gene: TRBJ2-1
D gene: NA
clone size: NA

CDR3 DNA: TGTGCCAGCAGCGACGGACTAGCAGCCTACAATGAGCAGTTCTTC
CDR3 protein: CASSDGLAAYNEQFF
V gene: TRBV5-4
J gene: TRBJ2-1
D gene: TRBD2
clone size: NA

CDR3 DNA: TGTGCCAGCAGCCTAGACGGAGGCCAGTCGTATGGCTACACCTTC
CDR3 protein: CASSLDGGQSYGYTF
V gene: TRBV2
J gene: TRBJ1-2
D gene: NA
clone size: NA

CDR3 DNA: TGTGCCAGCAGCCCCGGAAGGGGGATTTCTACCGGGGAGCTGTTTTTT
CDR3 protein: CASSPGRGISTGELFF
V gene: TRBV11-1
J gene: TRBJ2-2
D gene: NA
clone size: NA

CDR3 DNA: TGTGCCAGCAGCCGACAGGGGGCGAGGGAGACCCAGTACTTC
CDR3 protein: CASSRQGARETQYF
V gene: TRBV11-2
J gene: TRBJ2-5
D gene: TRBD1
clone size: NA

CDR3 DNA: TGCGCCAGTGGATTGGAGGGGAACACTGAAGCTTTCTTT
CDR3 protein: CASGLEGNTEAFF
V gene: TRBV5-1
J gene: TRBJ1-1
D gene: NA
clone size: NA

CDR3 DNA: TGTGCCAGCAGTCTAGGGCGGGCCCCCAGCACAGATACGCAGTATTTT
CDR3 protein: CASSLGRAPSTDTQYF
V gene: TRBV25-1
J gene: TRBJ2-3
D gene: NA
clone size: NA

CDR3 DNA: TGTGCCAGCAGCGACAGGGACTCTAGCACAGATACGCAGTATTTT
CDR3 protein: CASSDRDSSTDTQYF
V gene: TRBV6-2/TRBV6-3
J gene: TRBJ2-3
D gene: NA
clone size: NA

CDR3 DNA: TGTGCCAGCAGCTTAGACACTGGACTAGCTGAGCAGTACTTC
CDR3 protein: CASSLDTGLAEQYF
V gene: TRBV7-6
J gene: TRBJ2-7
D gene: TRBD2
clone size: NA

CDR3 DNA: TGTGCCATGAGGGAGGGCGGCTACACCTTC
CDR3 protein: CAMREGGYTF
V gene: TRBV30
J gene: TRBJ1-2
D gene: NA
clone size: NA

CDR3 DNA: TGTGCCAGCAGCTTACAGAATGATTCACCCCTCCACTTT
CDR3 protein: CASSLQNDSPLHF
V gene: TRBV11-2
J gene: TRBJ1-6
D gene: NA
clone size: few

CDR3 DNA: TGTGCCAGCTCTCGCCTAGGGACAGGGGCTTTCTTT
CDR3 protein: CASSRLGTGAFF
V gene: TRBV18
J gene: TRBJ1-1
D gene: TRBD1
clone size: NA

CDR3 DNA: TGTGCCAGCAGTTGGGCTTTCGCCAGGGGATACGAGCAGTACTTC
CDR3 protein: CASSWAFARGYEQYF
V gene: TRBV27
J gene: TRBJ2-7
D gene: NA
clone size: NA

CDR3 DNA: TGTGCCAGCAGCCCACCCAACAGGGGGCAGGAGACCCAGTACTTC
CDR3 protein: CASSPPNRGQETQYF
V gene: TRBV28
J gene: TRBJ2-5
D gene: TRBD1
clone size: NA

CDR3 DNA: TGTGCCAGCTCATTTCAGGGCGCCGAGAACACTGAAGCTTTCTTT
CDR3 protein: CASSFQGAENTEAFF
V gene: TRBV18
J gene: TRBJ1-1
D gene: NA
clone size: NA